Listed below are T cell receptor beta chains from one sample, sequenced in a study of PD-L1 blockade in urothelial cancer. Profiled with immunoSEQ multiplex PCR; TCRdb holds only in-frame clones, not every one. The data hold some 30,000 clones, with about 90% observed a single time. The material sequenced was PBMCs, taken around atezolizumab (anti-PD-L1) treatment. Every receptor here comes from a man aged 50 or older with urothelial cancer. The CDR3 runs from the conserved cysteine through the conserved F or W. A D gene is named only where the DNA matches it firmly. Size values are once, few and many counts, or a class for expanded clones, and some rows have none.

clone_size,j_call,v_call,d_call,cdr3_aa,cdr3_nt
-,TRBJ1-1,TRBV5-4,-,CASSLEVNTEAFF,TGTGCCAGCAGCCTCGAGGTGAACACTGAAGCTTTCTTT
-,TRBJ1-2,TRBV9,-,CASSVEKGPYGYTF,TGTGCCAGCAGCGTAGAGAAGGGGCCCTATGGCTACACCTTC
-,TRBJ2-7,TRBV27,TRBD2,CASASGRQYEQYF,TGTGCCAGCGCCAGCGGGAGGCAGTACGAGCAGTACTTC
-,TRBJ2-2,TRBV7-9,-,CASSLRTVGSGELFF,TGTGCCAGCAGCCTTAGGACAGTGGGGTCCGGGGAGCTGTTTTTT
-,TRBJ1-1,TRBV28,-,CASSPGGGLILYTEAFF,TGTGCCAGCAGCCCTGGGGGGGGGTTGATATTGTACACTGAAGCTTTCTTT
-,TRBJ1-2,TRBV7-9,-,CASSLKARTEEGYTF,TGTGCCAGCAGCTTAAAGGCCAGGACAGAAGAGGGATACACCTTC
-,TRBJ2-3,TRBV6-5,-,CASSYVGVGTDTQYF,TGTGCCAGCAGTTACGTAGGGGTGGGCACAGATACGCAGTATTTT
few,TRBJ1-2,TRBV15,-,CATATGGIGGYTF,TGTGCCACCGCGACGGGAGGCATCGGTGGCTACACCTTC
-,TRBJ1-5,TRBV5-6,TRBD1,CASNTGGGNQPQHF,TGTGCCAGCAATACAGGGGGCGGCAATCAGCCCCAGCATTTT
once,TRBJ2-1,TRBV7-9,TRBD1,CASSLGQGKVNEQFF,TGTGCCAGCAGCTTAGGACAGGGAAAAGTCAATGAGCAGTTCTTC
-,TRBJ2-7,TRBV5-1,-,CASSLPGYEQYF,TGCGCCAGCAGCTTACCCGGCTACGAGCAGTACTTC
-,TRBJ1-2,TRBV19,TRBD1,CASSIQGAHFRGYTF,TGTGCCAGTAGTATACAGGGGGCGCATTTCCGCGGCTACACCTTC
-,TRBJ1-1,TRBV27,TRBD1,CASSFVTGRMAFF,TGTGCCAGCAGTTTTGTGACAGGGAGGATGGCTTTCTTT
-,TRBJ2-1,TRBV12-2,-,CASRLAIGGGRANEQFF,TGTGCAAGTCGCTTAGCTATTGGCGGGGGTCGTGCCAATGAGCAGTTCTTC
-,TRBJ2-2,TRBV9,-,CASSVVDSLGLTVELFF,TGTGCCAGCAGCGTAGTTGACAGTTTGGGGTTAACGGTGGAGCTGTTTTTT
-,TRBJ2-3,TRBV5-6,-,CASSPTGIADTQYF,TGTGCCAGCAGCCCAACGGGGATAGCAGATACGCAGTATTTT
once,TRBJ2-3,TRBV28,-,CASKSGHHTDTQYF,TGTGCCAGTAAATCGGGACACCACACAGATACGCAGTATTTT
-,TRBJ2-2,TRBV19,-,CASGDRFAGELFF,TGTGCCAGTGGAGACAGGTTTGCCGGGGAGCTGTTTTTT
-,TRBJ1-5,TRBV28,TRBD1,CASSLPGTGYNQPQHF,TGTGCCAGCAGTTTACCCGGGACAGGATACAATCAGCCCCAGCATTTT
-,TRBJ2-7,TRBV7-2,TRBD2,CASSSGLAGSYEQYF,TGTGCCAGCAGCTCCGGCCTAGCGGGGTCCTACGAGCAGTACTTC
medium-sized,TRBJ2-7,TRBV5-4,-,CASSNDRGGYEQYF,TGTGCCAGCAGCAATGACCGAGGGGGCTACGAGCAGTACTTC
-,TRBJ2-1,TRBV5-1,TRBD2,CASSEGGLAGNEQFF,TGCGCCAGCAGCGAGGGGGGGCTAGCGGGTAATGAGCAGTTCTTC
medium-sized,TRBJ2-7,TRBV28,TRBD2,CASANTREGLALYEQYF,TGTGCCAGCGCAAACACGCGGGAGGGACTAGCGCTCTACGAGCAGTACTTC
-,TRBJ1-5,TRBV28,TRBD1,CASTPDLGQHQPQHF,TGTGCCAGCACCCCTGATTTGGGACAGCATCAGCCCCAGCATTTT
-,TRBJ1-2,TRBV5-8,TRBD1,CASSLAHRGLVYGYTF,TGTGCCAGCAGCTTGGCCCACAGGGGGCTGGTTTATGGCTACACCTTC
-,TRBJ2-7,TRBV9,TRBD1,CASSATGASYEQYF,TGTGCCAGCAGCGCTACAGGGGCTTCCTACGAGCAGTACTTC
once,TRBJ2-5,TRBV14,-,CASSTGGSYQETQYF,TGTGCCAGCAGTACAGGCGGCTCCTACCAAGAGACCCAGTACTTC
-,TRBJ2-1,TRBV29-1,TRBD1,CSVAKRDRLYNEQFF,TGCAGCGTTGCTAAGAGGGACAGGCTTTACAATGAGCAGTTCTTC
once,TRBJ1-5,TRBV7-2,-,CASSLTSGLYSNQPQHF,TGTGCCAGCAGCTTAACCTCGGGGTTATATAGCAATCAGCCCCAGCATTTT
-,TRBJ2-7,TRBV27,-,CASRETRGYEQYF,TGTGCCAGCAGAGAAACCCGGGGGTACGAGCAGTACTTC
-,TRBJ2-7,TRBV5-4,-,CALQLISRGWPYEQYF,TGTGCCCTACAGCTTATTTCACGAGGGTGGCCCTACGAGCAGTACTTC
-,TRBJ2-2,TRBV27,-,CASSLYGAGELFF,TGTGCCAGCAGTTTATATGGGGCTGGGGAGCTGTTTTTT
once,TRBJ1-5,TRBV19,TRBD1,CASSIQGASNQPQHF,TGTGCCAGTAGTATACAGGGGGCGAGCAATCAGCCCCAGCATTTT